The clone carrying this T cell receptor (beta chain) was counted many times. Its target is not known. Specified time point: patch test 3, about 24 weeks after DPC sensitization. Treatment of the sample: therapeutic diphenylcyclopropenone sensitization with weekly scalp DPC. Single cDNA molecules in the library carried unique molecular identifiers attached during preparation. Methods used by the authors: Per-sample TCR counts ranged from about 20,000 to 750,000, median around 88,000. A single record per CDR3 protein comes from TCRdb applying MiXCR to the RACE reads. The V and J calls and clone size are TCRdb's, not the authors'. The sample lists more than 80,000 distinct CDR3 sequences; under 14% were seen once. This sample was included in a study of human T cells and chemical hapten exposure. Study at large: The patients, most of them female, presented with alopecia areata, totalis or universalis.

Study conclusions and caveats: Donors in the study had alopecia, meaning their immune response may differ from healthy people's.

Specimen: whole blood, collected in connection with sensitization to the hapten diphenylcyclopropenone (DPC). The sequence derives from a woman aged 45-60 years with alopecia areata. Some clones in this sample may be carry-over from other donors' samples.

This CDR3 is CASSHDRGDYGYTF. Written as DNA, the CDR3 is TGCGCCAGCAGCCACGACAGGGGGGACTATGGCTACACCTTC. The rearrangement uses TRBV5-1 and TRBJ1-2, with 9 bases aligning to TRBD1. Losses at the gene ends were 4 bases for V and 3 bases for J; bases not matched to a gene: 4. CDR1 SGHRS and CDR2 YFSETQ come from the germline V gene. The CDR3 consists of 14 residues.